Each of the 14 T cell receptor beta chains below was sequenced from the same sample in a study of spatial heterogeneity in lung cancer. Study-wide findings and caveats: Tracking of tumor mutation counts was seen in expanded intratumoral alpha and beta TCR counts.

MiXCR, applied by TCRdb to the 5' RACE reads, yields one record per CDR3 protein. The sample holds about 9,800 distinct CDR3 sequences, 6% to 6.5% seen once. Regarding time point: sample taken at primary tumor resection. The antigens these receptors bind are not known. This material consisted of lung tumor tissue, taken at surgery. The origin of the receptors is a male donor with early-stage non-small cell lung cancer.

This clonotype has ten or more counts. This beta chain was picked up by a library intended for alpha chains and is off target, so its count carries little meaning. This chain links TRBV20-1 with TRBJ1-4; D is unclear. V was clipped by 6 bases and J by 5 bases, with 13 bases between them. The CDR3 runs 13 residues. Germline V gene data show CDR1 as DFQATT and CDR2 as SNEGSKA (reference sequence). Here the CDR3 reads CSATPDSNEKLFF. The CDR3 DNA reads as TGCAGTGCCACTCCGGACTCCAATGAAAAACTGTTTTTT.

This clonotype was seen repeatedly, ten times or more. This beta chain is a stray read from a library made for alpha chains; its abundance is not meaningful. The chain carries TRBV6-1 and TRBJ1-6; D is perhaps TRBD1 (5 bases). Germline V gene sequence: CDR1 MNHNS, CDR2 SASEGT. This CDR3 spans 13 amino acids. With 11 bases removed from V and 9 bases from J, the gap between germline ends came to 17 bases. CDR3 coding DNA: TGTGCCGGAGGGGAGGGGAGAACTTCACCCCTCCACTTT. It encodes CAGGEGRTSPLHF.

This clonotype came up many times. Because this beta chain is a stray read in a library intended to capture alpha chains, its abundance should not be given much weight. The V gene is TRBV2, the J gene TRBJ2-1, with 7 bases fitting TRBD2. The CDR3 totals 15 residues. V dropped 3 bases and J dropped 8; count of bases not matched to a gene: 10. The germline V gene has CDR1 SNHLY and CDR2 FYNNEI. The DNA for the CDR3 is TGTGCCAGCAGTGATGATGGGGGAGGGCCCTATGAGCAGTTCTTC. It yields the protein CASSDDGGGPYEQFF.

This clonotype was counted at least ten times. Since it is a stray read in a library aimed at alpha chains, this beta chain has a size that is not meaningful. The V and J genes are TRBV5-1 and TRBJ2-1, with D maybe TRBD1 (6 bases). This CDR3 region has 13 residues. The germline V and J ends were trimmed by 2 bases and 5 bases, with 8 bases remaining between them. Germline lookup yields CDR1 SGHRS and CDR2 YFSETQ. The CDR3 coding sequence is TGCGCCAGCAGCTTACGACAGGACAATGAGCAGTTCTTC. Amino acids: CASSLRQDNEQFF.

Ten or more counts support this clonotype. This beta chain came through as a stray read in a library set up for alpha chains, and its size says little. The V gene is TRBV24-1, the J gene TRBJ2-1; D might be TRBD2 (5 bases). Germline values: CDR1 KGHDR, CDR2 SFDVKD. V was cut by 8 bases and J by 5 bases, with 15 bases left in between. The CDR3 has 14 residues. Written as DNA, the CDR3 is TGTGCCACCACCACCGGACTGCTTAACAATGAGCAGTTCTTC. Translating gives CATTTGLLNNEQFF.

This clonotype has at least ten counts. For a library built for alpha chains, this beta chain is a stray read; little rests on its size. The CDR3 coding sequence is TGTGCCAGCAGGGTAGGAGCAGGGGGCCCGACCCTCTACGAGCAGTACGTC. It is translated as CASRVGAGGPTLYEQYV. This chain links TRBV6-1 with TRBJ2-7; 8 nucleotides agree with TRBD1. The germline gives CDR1 MNHNS, CDR2 SASEGT. Germline trimming cut 6 bases from V and 3 bases from J; bases unmatched to any gene: 16. This CDR3 has 17 residues.

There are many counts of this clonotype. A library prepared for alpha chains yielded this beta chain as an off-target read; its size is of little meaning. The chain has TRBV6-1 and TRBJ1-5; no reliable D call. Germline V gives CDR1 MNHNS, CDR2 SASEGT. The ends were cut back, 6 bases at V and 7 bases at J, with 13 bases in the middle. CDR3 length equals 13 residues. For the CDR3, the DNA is TGTGCCAGCAGCCCAGAGGTGGGACAGCCCCAGCATTTT. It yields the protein CASSPEVGQPQHF.

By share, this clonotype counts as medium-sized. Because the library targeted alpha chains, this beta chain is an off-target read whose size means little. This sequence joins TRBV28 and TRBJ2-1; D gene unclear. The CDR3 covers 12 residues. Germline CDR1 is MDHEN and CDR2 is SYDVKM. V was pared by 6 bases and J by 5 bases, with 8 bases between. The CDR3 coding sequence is TGTGCCAGCAGGATGACAAACAATGAGCAGTTCTTC. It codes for CASRMTNNEQFF.

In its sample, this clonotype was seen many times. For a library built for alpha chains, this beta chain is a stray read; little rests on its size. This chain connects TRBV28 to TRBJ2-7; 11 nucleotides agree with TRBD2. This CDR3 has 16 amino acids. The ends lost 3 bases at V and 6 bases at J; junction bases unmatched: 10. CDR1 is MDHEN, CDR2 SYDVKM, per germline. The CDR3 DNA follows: TGTGCCAGCAGTTTCGTTAGCGGGAGGGCCAGCGCCGAGCAGTACTTC. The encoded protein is CASSFVSGRASAEQYF.

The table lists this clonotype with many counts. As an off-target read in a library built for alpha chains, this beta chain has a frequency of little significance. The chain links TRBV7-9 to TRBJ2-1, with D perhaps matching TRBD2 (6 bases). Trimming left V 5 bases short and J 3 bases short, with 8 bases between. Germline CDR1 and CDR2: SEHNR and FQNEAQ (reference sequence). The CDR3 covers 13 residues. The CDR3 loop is CASSRDFYNEQFF. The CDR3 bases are TGTGCCAGCAGCCGGGACTTCTACAATGAGCAGTTCTTC.

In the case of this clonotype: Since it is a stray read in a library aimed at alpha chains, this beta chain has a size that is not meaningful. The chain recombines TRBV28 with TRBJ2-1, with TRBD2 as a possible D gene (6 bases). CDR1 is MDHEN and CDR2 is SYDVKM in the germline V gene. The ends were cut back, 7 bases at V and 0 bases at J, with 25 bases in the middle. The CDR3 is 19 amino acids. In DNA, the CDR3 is TGTGCCAGCATTGACGCGGGACTCCTTCATACTCTCTCCTACAATGAGCAGTTCTTC. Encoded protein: CASIDAGLLHTLSYNEQFF.

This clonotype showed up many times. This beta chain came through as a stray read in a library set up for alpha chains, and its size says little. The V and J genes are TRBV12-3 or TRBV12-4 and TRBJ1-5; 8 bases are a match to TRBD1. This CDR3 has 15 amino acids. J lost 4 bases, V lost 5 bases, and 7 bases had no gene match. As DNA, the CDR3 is TGTGCCAGCAGTCTGGGGACAGGCTTAAATCAGCCCCAGCATTTT. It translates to CASSLGTGLNQPQHF.

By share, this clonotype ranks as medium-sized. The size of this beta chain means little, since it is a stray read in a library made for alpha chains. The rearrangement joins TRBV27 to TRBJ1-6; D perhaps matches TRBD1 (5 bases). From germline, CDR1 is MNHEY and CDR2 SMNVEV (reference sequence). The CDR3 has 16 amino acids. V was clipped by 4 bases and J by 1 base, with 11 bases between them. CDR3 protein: CASSWMTASYNSPLHF. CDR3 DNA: TGTGCCAGCAGTTGGATGACAGCTTCCTATAATTCACCCCTCCACTTT.

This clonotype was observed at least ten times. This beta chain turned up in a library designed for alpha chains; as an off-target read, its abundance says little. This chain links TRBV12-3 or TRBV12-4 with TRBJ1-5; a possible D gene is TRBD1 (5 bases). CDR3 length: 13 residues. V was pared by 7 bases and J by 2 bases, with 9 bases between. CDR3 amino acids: CASTLGGNQPQHF. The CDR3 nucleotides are TGTGCCAGCACCCTAGGGGGCAATCAGCCCCAGCATTTT.